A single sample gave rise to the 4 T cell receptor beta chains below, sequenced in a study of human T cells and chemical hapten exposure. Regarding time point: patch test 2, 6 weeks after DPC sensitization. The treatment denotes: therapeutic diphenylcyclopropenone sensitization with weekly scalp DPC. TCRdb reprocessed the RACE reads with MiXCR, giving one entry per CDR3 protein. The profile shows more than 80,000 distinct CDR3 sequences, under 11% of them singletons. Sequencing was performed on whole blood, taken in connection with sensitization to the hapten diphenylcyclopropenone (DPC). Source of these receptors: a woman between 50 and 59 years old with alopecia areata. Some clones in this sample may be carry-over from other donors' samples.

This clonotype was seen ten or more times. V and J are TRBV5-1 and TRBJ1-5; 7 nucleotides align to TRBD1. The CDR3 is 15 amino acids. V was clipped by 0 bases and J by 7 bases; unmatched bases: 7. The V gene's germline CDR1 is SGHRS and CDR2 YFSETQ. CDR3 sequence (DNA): TGCGCCAGCAGCTTGGAGGGGGCGCAAGGGCAGCCCCAGCATTTT. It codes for CASSLEGAQGQPQHF.

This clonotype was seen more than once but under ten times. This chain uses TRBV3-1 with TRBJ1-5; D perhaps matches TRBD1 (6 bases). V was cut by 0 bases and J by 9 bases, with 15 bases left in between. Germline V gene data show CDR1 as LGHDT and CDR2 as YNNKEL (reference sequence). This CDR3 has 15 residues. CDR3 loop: CASSQDYREFWPQHF. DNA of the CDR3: TGTGCCAGCAGCCAAGATTACAGGGAGTTTTGGCCCCAGCATTTT.

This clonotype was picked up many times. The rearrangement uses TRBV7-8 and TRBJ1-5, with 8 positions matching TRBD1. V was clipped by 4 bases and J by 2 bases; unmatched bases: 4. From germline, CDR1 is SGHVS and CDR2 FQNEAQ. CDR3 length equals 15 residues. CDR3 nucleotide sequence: TGTGCCAGCAGCTCGGACAGGGAGGGCAATCAGCCCCAGCATTTT. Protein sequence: CASSSDREGNQPQHF.

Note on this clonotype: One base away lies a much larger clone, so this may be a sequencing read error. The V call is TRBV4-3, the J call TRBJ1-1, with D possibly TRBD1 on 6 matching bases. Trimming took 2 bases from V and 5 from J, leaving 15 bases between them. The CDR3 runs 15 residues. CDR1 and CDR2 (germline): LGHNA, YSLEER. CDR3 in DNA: TGCGCCAGCAGCCAAAGTTTCGGGGGCGGGACTGAAGCTTTCTTT. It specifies CASSQSFGGGTEAFF.